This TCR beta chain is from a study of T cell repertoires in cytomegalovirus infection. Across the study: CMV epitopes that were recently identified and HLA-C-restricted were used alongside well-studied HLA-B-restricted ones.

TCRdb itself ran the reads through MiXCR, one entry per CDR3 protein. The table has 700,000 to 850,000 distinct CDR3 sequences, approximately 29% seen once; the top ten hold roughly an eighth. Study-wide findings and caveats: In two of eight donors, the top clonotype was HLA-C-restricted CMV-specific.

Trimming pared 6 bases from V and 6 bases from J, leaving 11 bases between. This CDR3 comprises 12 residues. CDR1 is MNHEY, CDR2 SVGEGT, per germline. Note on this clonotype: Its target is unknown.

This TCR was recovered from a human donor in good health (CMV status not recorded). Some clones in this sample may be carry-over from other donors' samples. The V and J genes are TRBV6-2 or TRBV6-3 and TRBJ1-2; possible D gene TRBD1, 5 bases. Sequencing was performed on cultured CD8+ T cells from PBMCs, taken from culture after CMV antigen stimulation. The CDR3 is CASSNVGDGYTF. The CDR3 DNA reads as TGTGCCAGCAGCAACGTGGGGGATGGCTACACCTTC.